These 2 T cell receptor beta chains were sequenced from one sample in a study of blood T cell repertoires in COVID-19 (dated by TCRdb to 2020 to 2022). The library came from the immunoSEQ multiplex PCR assay. As stored in TCRdb, this immuneACCESS dataset retains in-frame rearrangements with V and J assigned. A fraction of the clones does not appear; measured against another copy, unresolved V genes explain less than half of the discrepancy, and the remainder lacks a known reason. The sample data list over 200,000 clones, and about 80% of these were observed just once. The ten top clones hold about 4.4% of the sample. The sample consisted of peripheral blood. These receptors were obtained from a man in his fifties with active or convalescent COVID-19.

The J gene is TRBJ1-2, the V gene TRBV3-1 (or the pseudogene TRBV3-2); 10 positions match TRBD1. CDR3 size: 13 residues. Per germline, CDR1 LGHDT and CDR2 YNNKEL (reference sequence). Trimming cost V 1 base and J 7 bases; bases outside gene matches: 0. The CDR3 sequence: CASSQGTGGGYTF. In DNA form, the CDR3 reads TGTGCCAGCAGCCAAGGGACAGGGGGTGGCTACACCTTC.

The chain employs TRBV3-1 (or the pseudogene TRBV3-2) and TRBJ2-7; D is unresolved. V lost 1 base and J lost 2, with 12 bases in between. The CDR3 totals 15 residues. CDR1 is LGHDT and CDR2 is YNNKEL in the germline V gene (reference sequence). The CDR3 DNA is TGTGCCAGCAGCCAAGCGTTCGGCACTACCTACGAGCAGTACTTC. Translation: CASSQAFGTTYEQYF.